The 29 T cell receptor beta chains below come from one sample, sequenced in a study of CD8 T cells in ankylosing spondylitis (dated by TCRdb to between 2016 and 2019). Library preparation was by 5' RACE. Sequencing instrument: Illumina HiSeq 2500. The public reads were run again by TCRdb, first through fastp at Q25 and then through MiXCR, and only productive beta chains were kept. Every distinct CDR3 protein forms one entry, paired with its most common genes and DNA. This sample lists about 240,000 distinct CDR3 sequences; roughly 8.2% were detected once. The ten most abundant clones make up 4.8% of the sample. Sequencing input: blood, either unsorted or a sorted T cell fraction (not recorded which). These receptors originate from a female donor with ankylosing spondylitis or in good health (not recorded which).

At least ten counts were recorded for this clonotype. The chain couples TRBV6-2 or TRBV6-3 to TRBJ2-2, with 10 bases identical to TRBD2. This CDR3 spans 16 amino acids. The germline V gene has CDR1 MNHEY and CDR2 SVGEGT. Trimming at V came to 4 bases and at J to 5 bases, leaving 7 bases not matched to a gene. CDR3 coding DNA: TGTGCCAGCAGTTCCCCTCTAGCGGGAGAAACCGGGGAGCTGTTTTTT. Residues: CASSSPLAGETGELFF.

This clonotype was counted between two and nine times. A clone one base away is much larger, so this may be a read error. V usage is TRBV3-1 and J usage is TRBJ1-1; D is possibly TRBD1 (6 bases). CDR1 LGHDT and CDR2 YNNKEL come from the germline V gene (reference sequence). This CDR3 comprises 15 residues. CDR3 in amino acids: CVSSQSIRGPTEAFF. The CDR3 DNA is TGTGTCAGCAGCCAATCAATCAGGGGACCCACTGAAGCTTTCTTT. The full variable domain, with the rest looked up from reference TRBV3-1 and TRBJ1-1, is DTAVSQTPKYLVTQMGNDKSIKCEQNLGHDTMYWYKQDSKKFLKIMFSYNNKELIINETVPNRFSPKSPDKAHLNLHINSLELGDSAVYFCVSSQSIRGPTEAFFGQGTRLTVV.

In its sample, this clonotype was seen many times. The J gene is TRBJ2-7, the V gene TRBV18, with 9 bases fitting TRBD1. V was clipped by 2 bases and J by 7 bases; unmatched bases: 3. Germline lookup yields CDR1 KGHSH and CDR2 LQKENI. CDR3 size: 13 residues. The CDR3 DNA reads TGTGCCAGCTCACCATCTGGGACAGGGGAGCAGTACTTC. It is translated as CASSPSGTGEQYF.

In this sample, this clonotype turned up once. This may be a read error: a much more frequent sequence differs by one nucleotide. The V call is TRBV7-2, the J call TRBJ2-1, with D possibly matching TRBD2 (7 bases). Trimming removed 5 bases at V and 10 bases at J, with 21 bases between. CDR1 is SGHTA, CDR2 FQGNSA, per germline. This CDR3 comprises 15 residues. The CDR3 is CASSQTGLVDNEQFF. The CDR3 coding sequence is TGTGCCAGCAGCCAGACAGGACTAGTAGATAACGAGCAGTTCTTC.

This clonotype was observed many times. This chain connects TRBV7-6 to TRBJ1-3; D gene uncertain. Germline V lookup: CDR1 SGHVS, CDR2 FNYEAQ. The CDR3 is 14 residues long. V was trimmed by 5 bases and J by 0 bases, leaving 8 bases between them. As DNA, the CDR3 is TGTGCCAGCAGCCAATCATTCTCTGGAAACACCATATATTTT. Translation: CASSQSFSGNTIYF.

This chain's CDR3 is CSARVRLAGRTDTQYF. Here the CDR3 DNA reads TGCAGTGCTAGAGTGCGACTAGCGGGCCGCACAGATACGCAGTATTTT. The chain uses TRBV20-1 and TRBJ2-3; 10 bases line up with TRBD2. The CDR3 sequence is 16 residues long. The germline CDR1 and CDR2 sequences are DFQATT and SNEGSKA (reference sequence). J was trimmed by 1 base and V by 1 base; bases with no gene match: 5.

The table lists this clonotype with many counts. A read error may produce the germline difference seen at one junction end. The V gene is TRBV3-1, the J gene TRBJ1-3, with D tentatively TRBD1 (5 bases). Germline V lookup: CDR1 LGHDT, CDR2 YNNKEL (reference sequence). This CDR3 comprises 14 residues. The CDR3: CASSQDPQALSRDF. CDR3 DNA: TGTGCCAGCAGCCAAGATCCACAGGCTCTTTCTCGGGATTTT.

The sample holds many counts of this clonotype. V usage is TRBV27 and J usage is TRBJ2-3, with D perhaps matching TRBD2 (5 bases). The CDR3 covers 16 residues. Trimming removed 4 bases at V and 2 bases at J, with 16 bases between. CDR1 is MNHEY, CDR2 SMNVEV, per germline (reference sequence). The CDR3 sequence is CASSYLSVSFTDTQYF. The CDR3 coding sequence is TGTGCCAGCAGTTACCTTAGCGTTTCCTTCACAGATACGCAGTATTTT.

As for this clonotype: Compared with germline, one end of the junction differs, possibly owing to a read error. This sequence joins TRBV29-1 and TRBJ2-4; TRBD2 matches 8 bases. Looked up from germline, CDR1 is SQVTM and CDR2 is ANQGSEA. The CDR3 loop spans 17 amino acids. The CDR3 coding sequence is TGTAGCGTTGGAGACCCCCAGACTAGCGATGGATGGAACATTCAGTACTTC. Translated: CSVGDPQTSDGWNIQYF.

This clonotype came up many times. J is TRBJ2-3 and V is TRBV20-1; 7 bases match TRBD1. The CDR3 is 15 amino acids. J was trimmed by 5 bases and V by 3 bases; bases with no gene match: 11. Germline V gene sequence: CDR1 DFQATT, CDR2 SNEGSKA (reference sequence). CDR3 coding DNA: TGCAGTGCTAGGGGGGACAGCATAAAGGGAGATACGCAGTATTTT. It yields the protein CSARGDSIKGDTQYF.

The sample holds a few counts of this clonotype. An end of the junction differs from the germline gene, which may be a read error. The CDR3 DNA reads TGCGCCAGCAGCCCAGGTTTGAGCTCCTACAATGAGCAGCTCTTC. Its translation is CASSPGLSSYNEQLF. This chain links TRBV10-2 with TRBJ2-1; D gene unclear. The CDR3 spans 15 residues. Germline CDR1 and CDR2: WSHSY and SAAADI.

This clonotype was counted ten times or more. J is TRBJ2-7 and V is TRBV28, with D perhaps being TRBD1 or TRBD2 (5 bases each). The CDR3 is 13 residues long. V dropped 10 bases and J dropped 0 bases, with 13 bases sitting between them. Germline V lookup: CDR1 MDHEN, CDR2 SYDVKM. This CDR3 reads CATHDGASYEQYF. CDR3 coding DNA: TGTGCCACCCACGACGGGGCCTCCTACGAGCAGTACTTC.

This clonotype came up a few times. The genes are TRBV20-1 and TRBJ2-1; TRBD2 agrees at 8 bases. Germline-derived CDR1 and CDR2 are DFQATT and SNEGSKA (reference sequence). V trimming: 5 bases; J trimming: 6 bases; junction bases outside the gene matches: 12. This CDR3 spans 15 amino acids. The CDR3 protein is CSALTGTRAGNEQFF. In nucleotides, the CDR3 is TGCAGTGCTCTTACGGGGACTAGAGCCGGCAATGAGCAGTTCTTC.

At least ten counts were recorded for this clonotype. The V and J genes are TRBV5-1 and TRBJ1-2; the D gene is possibly TRBD1 (6 bases). Germline assignment: CDR1 SGHRS and CDR2 YFSETQ. The CDR3 length is 17 residues. Deletions cut 4 bases from V and 5 bases from J, with 24 bases between. CDR3 bases: TGCGCCAGCAGCGGGGCCGCGGGGCGAACAGGGAGTTATGGCTACACCTTC. This encodes CASSGAAGRTGSYGYTF.

This clonotype was recorded at least ten times. This rearrangement joins TRBV5-1 to TRBJ2-1, with 9 positions matching TRBD1. J was trimmed by 8 bases and V by 4 bases; bases with no gene match: 10. CDR1 and CDR2 (germline): SGHRS, YFSETQ. The CDR3 contains 15 residues. CDR3 in DNA: TGCGCCAGCAGCCTTGGATGGGACAGGGAGCATGAGCAGTTCTTC. Encoded protein: CASSLGWDREHEQFF.

This clonotype was seen many times. CDR3 DNA sequence: TGCGCCAGCAGGAGTACTAGCGGGGGCAGCACAGATACGCAGTATTTT. Protein sequence: CASRSTSGGSTDTQYF. V is TRBV5-1 and J is TRBJ2-3, with 11 bases identical to TRBD2. Germline values: CDR1 SGHRS, CDR2 YFSETQ. The V gene end was trimmed by 5 bases and the J gene end by 0 bases; junction bases not matched to a gene: 5. This CDR3 has 16 residues.

At least ten counts were recorded for this clonotype. The V gene is TRBV20-1, the J gene TRBJ2-1; TRBD2 is a possible D gene (5 bases). Germline CDR1 is DFQATT and CDR2 is SNEGSKA (reference sequence). The CDR3 is made up of 15 amino acids. Trimming cost V 6 bases and J 0 bases, with 15 bases left between them. CDR3: CSAFFLSVSYNEQFF. CDR3 DNA sequence: TGCAGTGCCTTCTTCCTTAGCGTCTCCTACAATGAGCAGTTCTTC.

This clonotype showed up many times. The V gene is TRBV6-1, the J gene TRBJ2-4; a possible D gene is TRBD2 (7 bases). The germline V gene has CDR1 MNHNS and CDR2 SASEGT. This CDR3 contains 15 residues. Trimming shortened V by 10 bases and J by 2 bases, and 18 bases separated the two germline ends. DNA of the CDR3: TGTGCCACCAGCCGGGGGGCGCGATCCAAAAACATTCAGTACTTC. This translates into CATSRGARSKNIQYF.

This clonotype has a count of ten or more. V and J are TRBV29-1 and TRBJ1-2; the D is unclear. In germline, CDR1 is SQVTM, CDR2 ANQGSEA. V was trimmed by 4 bases and J by 7 bases, leaving 7 bases between them. This CDR3 has 10 amino acids. CDR3 nucleotide sequence: TGCAGCGTTGTTGGTCCTGGCTACACCTTC. Protein: CSVVGPGYTF.

This clonotype was seen more than once but under ten times. With a much larger clone just one base away, this may be a read error. The chain has TRBV12-3 or TRBV12-4 and TRBJ2-1; TRBD2 matches 10 bases. J was trimmed by 6 bases and V by 3 bases; bases with no gene match: 11. The CDR3 has 17 residues. The CDR3 nucleotides are TGTGCCAGCAGTTTCCGGCTAGCGGGAGTACTCTGCAATGAGCAGTTCTTC. As protein: CASSFRLAGVLCNEQFF.

This clonotype was picked up a small number of times. The chain carries TRBV12-3 or TRBV12-4 and TRBJ1-5, with a possible D match to TRBD1 (6 bases). V was trimmed by 6 bases and J by 6 bases, leaving 21 bases between them. This CDR3 comprises 16 residues. Here the CDR3 reads CASSGTLSKRGQPQHF. Here the CDR3 DNA reads TGTGCCAGCAGCGGGACACTATCCAAGAGGGGTCAGCCCCAGCATTTT.

This clonotype has more than one count but fewer than ten. A read error is possible here, since a much larger clone lies one base away. The rearrangement joins TRBV5-6 to TRBJ2-1; D may be TRBD1 (8 bases). Germline V gene data show CDR1 as SGHDT and CDR2 as YYEEEE. The CDR3 extends over 14 amino acids. The CDR3 coding sequence is TGTGTCAGCAGCTTTGGACAGGGAGGGACTGAGCAGTTCTTC. Translation gives CVSSFGQGGTEQFF.

Points on this clonotype: Being one base from a much bigger clone, this may be a read error. The genes are TRBV20-1 and TRBJ2-5; 11 bases are a match to TRBD2. Trimming took 3 bases from V and 9 from J; bases not matched to a gene: 15. Germline lookup yields CDR1 DFQATT and CDR2 SNEGSKA (reference sequence). The CDR3 spans 16 residues. The CDR3 nucleotides are TGCAGTGCTAGCCTACCGACTAGCGGGAATCGGGAGGCCCAGTACTTC. Translating gives CSASLPTSGNREAQYF.

This clonotype was found many times. This chain uses TRBV7-8 with TRBJ2-5; D assignment may be TRBD1 or TRBD2 (5 bases each). The V gene's germline CDR1 is SGHVS and CDR2 FQNEAQ. Trimming pared 0 bases from V and 5 bases from J, leaving 13 bases between. CDR3 size: 15 residues. CDR3 loop: CASSLARGTGETQYF. CDR3 DNA: TGTGCCAGCAGCTTAGCGCGTGGGACCGGGGAGACCCAGTACTTC.

This clonotype has only a few counts. V usage is TRBV4-1 and J usage is TRBJ2-5; D perhaps matches TRBD2 (5 bases). V shed 0 bases and J shed 5 bases, with 13 bases lying between them. Germline loops: CDR1 MGHRA, CDR2 YSYEKL. CDR3 size: 15 residues. The CDR3 nucleotides are TGCGCCAGCAGCCAAGATGCGGGCCGGTGGGAGACCCAGTACTTC. It specifies CASSQDAGRWETQYF.

The chain couples TRBV4-2 to TRBJ1-1; D unresolved. The V gene's germline CDR1 is LGHNA and CDR2 YNFKEQ. Trimming cost V 4 bases and J 6 bases, with 15 bases left between them. The CDR3 is made up of 14 amino acids. CDR3 amino acids: CASSPSPSGAEAFF. The CDR3 nucleotides read TGTGCCAGCAGCCCCTCCCCGAGCGGGGCTGAAGCTTTCTTT.

This clonotype was seen ten or more times. V is TRBV6-7 and J is TRBJ2-2; D ambiguous. TRBV6-7 is known as an ORF, though its function is uncertain. The CDR3 has 15 amino acids. The V and J ends lost 2 bases and 2 bases respectively, with 9 bases between them. The CDR3 DNA is TGTGCCAGCAGTTACGGGTACGGCAACACCGGGGAGCTGTTTTTT. Protein: CASSYGYGNTGELFF.

The chain combines TRBV7-9 with TRBJ2-1; D gene ambiguous. Germline V gene data show CDR1 as SEHNR and CDR2 as FQNEAQ (reference sequence). This CDR3 has 14 residues. With 5 bases removed from V and 5 bases from J, the gap between germline ends came to 13 bases. The CDR3 region is CASSKPSSHNEQFF. DNA of the CDR3: TGTGCCAGCAGCAAACCCTCCTCACACAATGAGCAGTTCTTC.

The V call is TRBV28, the J call TRBJ2-1; tentatively, D is TRBD1 (6 bases). The V gene's germline CDR1 is MDHEN and CDR2 SYDVKM. The CDR3 has 14 residues. Trimming shortened V by 7 bases and J by 7 bases, and 17 bases separated the two germline ends. The CDR3 nucleotides are TGTGCCAGCACGAGGGGACCAGGGGTGAATGAGCAGTTCTTC. Translated: CASTRGPGVNEQFF.